This record concerns one T cell receptor beta chain sequence. The clone's antigen remains unknown. Base-call qualities are not available, and no considerably larger clone is one nucleotide away. For TCR beta library preparation, around 1.9 micrograms of genomic DNA were extracted from the cryopreserved PBMCs. Longitudinal blood samples from CLL patients receiving ibrutinib monotherapy were subjected to high-throughput TCR beta sequencing. The patients took part in an open-label, single-center phase 2 trial of ibrutinib monotherapy. The data were obtained in a study of cytotoxic CD8 clonotypes in ibrutinib-treated CLL (dated by TCRdb to about 2021). Background on the whole study: The cohort included roughly 15 treatment-naive and roughly ten relapsed/refractory patients; around 18 were IGHV unmutated. Partial responses were observed in roughly 24 patients and complete responses in 2; after a median follow-up of around 68 months, remission was maintained in 15 or so patients and progression was observed in some twelve. Samples at response were collected after a median of about 13 months of treatment, with a range of roughly 6 to 40 months. Samples averaged roughly 280,000 productive templates and roughly 86,000 productive rearrangements. Longitudinal samples were available for about 30% of the 86 trial participants. Cryopreserved peripheral blood mononuclear cells were collected before treatment, at response, and at either disease progression or sustained remission. Broader findings and caveats from the paper: Sustained-remission and progressing patients did not have matched sampling times, and lymph node repertoires were not examined. Public clonotypes were found to be uncommon and were observed to contract or remain stable during treatment; the increase in clonality was shown to reflect expansion of private clonotypes at ibrutinib response. An increase in clonality was observed at ibrutinib response, with clonality remaining stable during sustained remission and falling back toward baseline at progression. Baseline clonality was found to be higher than that of age-matched healthy donors and was strongly correlated with circulating CD8+ T-cell counts.

The goal of deep resolution MiSeq sequencing was a depth between 1 in 1 million and 1 in 200,000 T cells, and coverage averaged 10x per clonotype. The immunoSEQ hsTCRB Kit was used to generate TCR beta libraries. The study's own analysis went as follows. ImmunoSEQ Data Assistant and ImmunoSEQ Analyzer were used for data analysis, and V, D and J genes were assigned according to IMGT definitions. Clonality, which ranges from 0 to 1, was calculated as one minus the normalized Shannon entropy of productive rearrangement frequencies. Public clonotype analysis was restricted to overrepresented clonotypes comprising at least 0.05% of each patient's repertoire. Repertoires from about a dozen age-matched healthy donors in immuneACCESS were used as clonality controls. What TCRdb holds here is the immuneACCESS table cut down to in-frame rearrangements. Part of the clones is not present; checked against another copy, under half of the missing clones reflect an unresolved V gene, and the others are unexplained. The V and J calls and clone size were taken over from that table, and D and trimming were inferred from the DNA. Across this sample there are around 33,000 clones, with almost 70% seen only once. Of the sample, 25% to 30% is held by the ten largest clones.

The CDR3 starts with the cysteine, ends with the phenylalanine, and has 13 residues. The only DNA kept is the CDR3, 39 bases in frame from the first base. Reading the germline V gene (reference sequence) gives CDR1 GTSNPN and CDR2 SVGIG. Trimming takes 5 bases off V and 2 bases off J; junction bases not matched to a gene: 1. This receptor chain uses TRBV30 and TRBJ2-3; TRBD1 matches 10 bases in the middle. This TCR came from a human donor with chronic lymphocytic leukemia. The source was PBMCs, collected before ibrutinib treatment. The nucleotides read TGTGCCTGGGGGACAGGGGTCACAGATACGCAGTATTTT. This gives the protein CAWGTGVTDTQYF.